This T cell receptor beta chain originates from a study of blood T cell repertoires in COVID-19 (dated by TCRdb to the early 2020s). Regarding the research as a whole: Samples covering the acute and convalescent phases of COVID-19 were provided by collaborators in the United States, Italy and Spain. The samples were drawn from two sources: the first 160 participants of the ongoing ImmuneRACE study, and over 950 subjects contributed by 6 global collaborators. The material from the prospective study consisted of cDNA or gDNA derived from T cells, B-cell-depleted T cells, or PBMCs. The dataset comprised deeply sampled blood TCRbeta repertoires from subjects exposed to, actively infected with, or recovered from COVID-19. Where HLA class I and class II types were available, the types were taken from metadata supplied by the sample provider, not from assay-based typing. A de-identified subject ID, COVID-19 status, age in years and sex were almost always included in the sample metadata. The repertoires were made available in a free public database intended to serve as a resource for research on the immune response to SARS-CoV-2.

TCRbeta CDR3 regions were amplified from genomic DNA by means of the immunoSEQ Assay, a bias-controlled multiplex PCR. The authors' analysis ran thus. The number of nucleated cells in each sample was estimated by amplification of reference gene primers within the assay. To quantify the absolute abundance of each unique TCRbeta CDR3 rearrangement, sequence reads were collapsed and filtered. Productive Simpson clonality was computed per sample as the square root of Simpson's diversity index over productive rearrangements. Sourced from immuneACCESS, this table was stored by TCRdb with only in-frame sequences that have V and J called. A share of the clones is absent; for the studies checked, an unresolved V gene accounts for under half, and the remainder has no known explanation. The V and J calls and the clone size are those of that table, but D and trimming were determined from the DNA. The sample contains about 150,000 clones, 76% of them found a single time. Together, the top ten hold around 4% of the sample.

Concerning this clone itself: Its antigen target is currently unknown. No base-level quality is on record; no much larger clone is a single base apart.

From the cysteine through the phenylalanine, the CDR3 covers 16 amino acids. Kept here is only the CDR3 DNA, which spans 48 bases and is read in frame from base 1. As encoded in the germline V gene, CDR1 is KGHSH while CDR2 is LQKENI. V ends up 3 bases short and J 0 bases short, with an unmatched junction base count of 6. Collaborating institutions collected whole blood in K2EDTA tubes following their own protocols. Collaborator samples were shipped for TCRbeta analysis as frozen whole blood, isolated PBMCs, or DNA extracted from either sample type. What the study reported, not specific to this receptor: The quantity of clinical and demographic metadata differed by source and by participant and was supplied without curation.

Sequenced: peripheral blood. The chain links TRBV18 with TRBJ2-5; 8 central nucleotides agree with TRBD2. The sequence came from a man aged 55 to 70 with acute or convalescent COVID-19. This receptor has the CDR3 CASSPRASGHQETQYF. The bases are TGTGCCAGCTCACCTAGGGCTAGCGGGCACCAAGAGACCCAGTACTTC. The full variable domain, completed from the reference TRBV18 and TRBJ2-5 proteins outside the CDR3, reads NAGVMQNPRHLVRRRGQEARLRCSPMKGHSHVYWYRQLPEEGLKFMVYLQKENIIDESGMPKERFSAEFPKEGPSILRIQQVVRGDSAAYFCASSPRASGHQETQYFGPGTRLLVL.